These 31 T cell receptor beta chains were all obtained from the same sample, sequenced in a study of T-cell reconstitution after alpha-beta-depleted transplantation in children. Preparation of the TCRbeta library used unique molecular identifiers. TCRdb called the PCR reads again in MiXCR, with one record for every CDR3 protein. Here the sample spans 500,000 to 600,000 distinct CDR3 sequences, roughly 33% being singletons. The sequencing here drew on PBMCs from the stem cell graft donor, taken from the stem cell graft. These receptors were collected from a human donor who donated a stem cell graft to a child with aplastic anemia.

The chain employs TRBV11-2 and TRBJ2-1; 9 bases agree with TRBD2. Trimming took 5 bases from V and 7 from J; bases not matched to a gene: 9. Germline V CDR1 and CDR2: SGHAT, FQNNGV. The CDR3 runs 15 residues. CDR3 sequence reads: CASSSLAGAFNEQFF. CDR3 nucleotides: TGTGCCAGCAGCAGCTTAGCGGGAGCTTTTAATGAGCAGTTCTTC.

This clonotype was counted many times. The CDR3 reads CASSTFGSPLHF. The CDR3 coding sequence is TGTGCCAGCAGTACGTTTGGTTCACCCCTCCACTTT. The gene calls are TRBV12-3 or TRBV12-4 and TRBJ1-6; no definite D call. V shed 5 bases and J shed 9 bases, with 8 bases lying between them. The CDR3 totals 12 residues.

The chain is built from TRBV4-3 and TRBJ2-1; 10 nucleotides align to TRBD2. This CDR3 is 17 amino acids long. Germline-derived CDR1 and CDR2 are LGHNA and YSLEER. Trimming cost V 3 bases and J 5 bases; bases outside gene matches: 10. The CDR3 nucleotides are TGCGCCAGCAGCCAGGGTCATAGCGGGAGGCTCCACAATGAGCAGTTCTTC. It translates to CASSQGHSGRLHNEQFF.

This chain links TRBV4-3 with TRBJ2-7; TRBD2 aligns across 13 bases. Looked up from germline, CDR1 is LGHNA and CDR2 is YSLEER. V lost 1 base, J lost 4 bases, and 4 bases stayed unmatched. This CDR3 is 16 amino acids long. The CDR3 spells CASSQGTSGSRYEQYF. CDR3 nucleotides: TGCGCCAGCAGCCAAGGGACTAGCGGGAGTAGGTACGAGCAGTACTTC.

This clonotype showed up just a few times. The chain links TRBV6-1 to TRBJ2-3; D may be TRBD1 (6 bases). The V end was cut by 1 base, the J end by 0 bases, with 17 bases between. Per germline, CDR1 MNHNS and CDR2 SASEGT. CDR3 size: 18 residues. CDR3 region: CASSEDLYGRGSTDTQYF. CDR3 coding DNA: TGTGCCAGCAGTGAAGACCTCTATGGCAGGGGCAGCACAGATACGCAGTATTTT.

A few counts support this clonotype. The rearrangement joins TRBV7-2 to TRBJ1-2; D unclear. Germline V gives CDR1 SGHTA, CDR2 FQGNSA. Trimming removed 1 base at V and 2 bases at J, with 8 bases between. The CDR3 contains 14 residues. The CDR3 DNA is TGTGCCAGCAGCTTAGGGCAGATAAACTATGGCTACACCTTC. It translates to CASSLGQINYGYTF. The full variable domain, in which reference TRBV7-2 and TRBJ1-2 provide the parts outside the CDR3, is GAGVSQSPSNKVTEKGKDVELRCDPISGHTALYWYRQSLGQGLEFLIYFQGNSAPDKSGLPSDRFSAERTGGSVSTLTIQRTQQEDSAVYLCASSLGQINYGYTFGSGTRLTVV.

The rearrangement joins TRBV6-5 to TRBJ2-6; possibly TRBD2 for D (5 bases). V was trimmed by 5 bases and J by 0 bases, leaving 11 bases between them. Germline values: CDR1 MNHEY, CDR2 SVGAGI. The CDR3 runs 16 residues. Here the CDR3 reads CASSPTGSSGANVLTF. The CDR3 nucleotides read TGTGCCAGCAGTCCGACGGGGAGCTCTGGGGCCAACGTCCTGACTTTC.

This clonotype was observed a few times. J is TRBJ2-1 and V is TRBV12-3 or TRBV12-4, with 9 bases aligning to TRBD1. The CDR3 loop spans 13 amino acids. V trimming: 8 bases; J trimming: 6 bases; junction bases outside the gene matches: 5. The CDR3 protein is CASARTGVNEQFF. The CDR3 DNA is TGTGCCAGCGCCCGGACAGGGGTCAATGAGCAGTTCTTC.

The V gene is TRBV5-1, the J gene TRBJ2-1; TRBD1 or TRBD2 may be the D gene (5 bases each). Trimming shortened V by 3 bases and J by 4 bases, and 32 bases separated the two germline ends. This CDR3 contains 21 residues. Looked up from germline, CDR1 is SGHRS and CDR2 is YFSETQ. The CDR3 is CASSYPIPGVGASSPYNEQFF. CDR3 DNA: TGCGCCAGCAGCTACCCAATACCCGGGGTTGGGGCCAGTAGCCCATACAATGAGCAGTTCTTC.

This clonotype has only a few counts. The genes are TRBV12-5 and TRBJ1-5, with D unclear. Trimming shortened V by 1 base and J by 3 bases, and 7 bases separated the two germline ends. CDR1 is LGHNT, CDR2 FRNRAP, per germline. The CDR3 totals 14 residues. The CDR3 DNA is TGTGCTAGTGGTTTGGGGACGACCAATCAGCCCCAGCATTTT. Its translation is CASGLGTTNQPQHF.

The chain joins TRBV7-9 to TRBJ1-5; D ambiguous. The V gene's germline CDR1 is SEHNR and CDR2 FQNEAQ (reference sequence). There are 14 residues in the CDR3. Trimming shortened V by 4 bases and J by 9 bases, and 16 bases separated the two germline ends. The CDR3 loop is CASSSDGGLLPQHF. The CDR3 bases are TGTGCCAGCAGCTCGGACGGAGGTTTATTGCCCCAGCATTTT.

This clonotype was detected only a few times. The gene calls are TRBV18 and TRBJ2-1, with 10 bases that match TRBD2. J gave up 10 bases and V 2 bases, and 8 bases lay outside the gene matches. The CDR3 length is 15 residues. Germline loops: CDR1 KGHSH, CDR2 LQKENI. The DNA for the CDR3 is TGTGCCAGCTCACCATCACTAGCGGGACAGCAGGAGCAGTTCTTC. Amino acids: CASSPSLAGQQEQFF.

This clonotype has at least ten counts. The V call is TRBV29-1, the J call TRBJ2-3; 16 positions agree with TRBD2. Germline V gives CDR1 SQVTM, CDR2 ANQGSEA. V lost 6 bases, J lost 4 bases, and 4 bases stayed unmatched. CDR3 size: 15 residues. Here the CDR3 DNA reads TGCAGCGTGGGGGGACTAGCGGGAGGGCCAGATACGCAGTATTTT. This gives the protein CSVGGLAGGPDTQYF.

The J gene is TRBJ1-1, the V gene TRBV20-1; a possible D gene is TRBD1 (5 bases). The CDR3 loop spans 14 amino acids. Trimming took 3 bases from V and 1 from J, leaving 12 bases between them. CDR1 is DFQATT and CDR2 is SNEGSKA in the germline V gene (reference sequence). The CDR3 protein is CSASGGWGNTEAFF. In DNA, the CDR3 is TGCAGTGCTAGTGGGGGGTGGGGGAACACTGAAGCTTTCTTT.

This clonotype was picked up a small number of times. J is TRBJ2-7 and V is TRBV13, with D unresolved. Germline CDR1 and CDR2: PRHDT and FYEKMQ (reference sequence). The length of the CDR3 is 15 residues. V was shortened by 1 base and J by 6 bases, with 16 bases between the two germline ends. The CDR3 sequence: CASSLDWYGSSEQYF. Here the CDR3 DNA reads TGTGCCAGCAGCTTAGATTGGTACGGATCGAGCGAGCAGTACTTC.

This clonotype turned up a few times. CDR3 sequence: CSARALRGDDYGYTF. The CDR3 coding sequence is TGCAGTGCTAGAGCTCTACGGGGTGACGACTATGGCTACACCTTC. This chain links TRBV20-1 with TRBJ1-2; D not certain. The CDR3 is made up of 15 amino acids. CDR1 and CDR2 (germline): DFQATT, SNEGSKA (reference sequence). The V end lost 1 base, the J end lost 3 bases, and 15 bases lay between the germline ends.

This clonotype has more than one count but fewer than ten. This chain uses TRBV30 with TRBJ2-2, with 11 bases matching TRBD2. V lost 8 bases to trimming and J lost 1 base; unmatched junction nucleotides: 3. The germline V gene has CDR1 GTSNPN and CDR2 SVGIG (reference sequence). This CDR3 is 14 amino acids long. The CDR3 reads CARTSGRNTGELFF. CDR3 nucleotides: TGTGCCCGAACTAGCGGGAGGAACACCGGGGAGCTGTTTTTT.

V gene TRBV6-1 combines with J gene TRBJ1-1; D is uncertain. CDR1 is MNHNS and CDR2 is SASEGT in the germline V gene. V gave up 5 bases and J gave up 1 base, with 11 bases separating them. This CDR3 is built from 14 residues. CDR3 residues: CASSTRTENTEAFF. In DNA form, the CDR3 reads TGTGCCAGCAGTACCCGGACGGAGAACACTGAAGCTTTCTTT.

The table lists this clonotype with a few counts. V is TRBV12-3 or TRBV12-4 and J is TRBJ1-1; possible D gene TRBD1, 5 bases. V lost 5 bases, J lost 4 bases, and 17 bases lay in between. This CDR3 comprises 15 residues. CDR3 nucleotides: TGTGCCAGCAGTCCCCGATGGGTCGGGACCACTGAAGCTTTCTTT. Protein product: CASSPRWVGTTEAFF.

This chain joins TRBV20-1 and TRBJ2-7; D uncertain. The V end lost 0 bases, the J end lost 7 bases, and 10 bases lay between the germline ends. Germline V CDR1 and CDR2: DFQATT, SNEGSKA (reference sequence). The CDR3 runs 12 residues. CDR3 nucleotides: TGCAGTGCTAGAGATACCGGGCGGGAGCAGTACTTC. This gives the protein CSARDTGREQYF.

This clonotype was counted a few times. The V gene is TRBV29-1, the J gene TRBJ1-5; the D gene is possibly TRBD1 (6 bases). This CDR3 contains 12 residues. CDR1 is SQVTM and CDR2 is ANQGSEA in the germline V gene. V dropped 2 bases and J dropped 7 bases, with 9 bases sitting between them. CDR3 in amino acids: CSVEIGGQPQHF. CDR3 nucleotides: TGCAGCGTTGAAATAGGGGGACAGCCCCAGCATTTT.

This sequence joins TRBV5-1 and TRBJ1-2; D may be TRBD1 (5 bases). Germline V gene data show CDR1 as SGHRS and CDR2 as YFSETQ. The CDR3 runs 14 residues. V lost 0 bases, J lost 3 bases, and 9 bases lay in between. This CDR3 reads CASSLGGADYGYTF. As DNA, the CDR3 is TGCGCCAGCAGCTTGGGAGGGGCAGACTATGGCTACACCTTC.

The CDR3 bases are TGTGCCAGCAGCTTTGGGGAGAGAGCTTTCTTT. Its translation: CASSFGERAFF. This rearrangement joins TRBV5-6 to TRBJ1-1; D gene unclear. The V gene lost 2 bases and the J gene lost 10 bases, with 9 bases spanning the gap. The V gene's germline CDR1 is SGHDT and CDR2 YYEEEE. CDR3 length equals 11 residues.

V usage is TRBV5-4 and J usage is TRBJ1-3; 7 positions agree with TRBD1. The trim removed 0 bases at V and 6 bases at J, leaving 9 bases unmatched. The CDR3 contains 16 residues. CDR1 and CDR2 from the germline V gene are SGHNT and YYREEE (reference sequence). CDR3 coding DNA: TGTGCCAGCAGCTTGGGTTCGTTACAGGGGACAAACACCATATATTTT. This sequence encodes CASSLGSLQGTNTIYF.

The chain has TRBV24-1 and TRBJ1-1, with 8 positions matching TRBD1. Trimming cost V 3 bases and J 3 bases; bases outside gene matches: 5. The CDR3 runs 15 residues. Germline V lookup: CDR1 KGHDR, CDR2 SFDVKD. CDR3 bases: TGTGCCACCAGTGATAGCGGACAGGGAGACACTGAAGCTTTCTTT. Translated: CATSDSGQGDTEAFF.

V gene TRBV9 combines with J gene TRBJ1-5; D possibly corresponds to TRBD1 (5 bases). V lost 4 bases and J lost 6, with 14 bases in between. Germline V gene sequence: CDR1 SGDLS, CDR2 YYNGEE. CDR3 length equals 14 residues. CDR3 nucleotides: TGTGCCAGCAGCCTGGGGGGGTTTGCTCAGCCCCAGCATTTT. Its translation: CASSLGGFAQPQHF.

There are many counts of this clonotype. The V gene is TRBV12-3 or TRBV12-4, the J gene TRBJ2-3, with D unresolved. The ends were cut back, 4 bases at V and 1 base at J, with 3 bases in the middle. The CDR3 consists of 12 residues. CDR3 in amino acids: CASSSGTDTQYF. The DNA of the CDR3 is TGTGCCAGCAGTTCCGGCACAGATACGCAGTATTTT.

A few counts support this clonotype. The chain couples TRBV4-3 to TRBJ2-3, with D unclear. CDR1 is LGHNA and CDR2 is YSLEER in the germline V gene. The V gene lost 4 bases and the J gene lost 3 bases, with 14 bases spanning the gap. The CDR3 contains 15 residues. CDR3 nucleotide sequence: TGCGCCAGCAGCCTATCTTTTTTGAATACAGATACGCAGTATTTT. As protein: CASSLSFLNTDTQYF.

This clonotype was observed a few times. V is TRBV13 and J is TRBJ2-3; 8 bases agree with TRBD2. With 0 bases clipped from V and 0 bases from J, the junction kept 8 bases outside the gene matches. CDR1 and CDR2 from the germline V gene are PRHDT and FYEKMQ (reference sequence). CDR3 length: 18 residues. In DNA, the CDR3 is TGTGCCAGCAGCTTAGGCCCGGGAGGGCGAGATAGCACAGATACGCAGTATTTT. Translation: CASSLGPGGRDSTDTQYF. Complete variable domain (other parts from reference TRBV13 and TRBJ2-3): AAGVIQSPRHLIKEKRETATLKCYPIPRHDTVYWYQQGPGQDPQFLISFYEKMQSDKGSIPDRFSAQQFSDYHSELNMSSLELGDSALYFCASSLGPGGRDSTDTQYFGPGTRLTVL.

This sequence joins TRBV29-1 and TRBJ2-1; TRBD1 matches 8 bases. The CDR3 contains 12 residues. CDR1 is SQVTM, CDR2 ANQGSEA, per germline. Trimming cost V 6 bases and J 9 bases; bases outside gene matches: 7. The chain's CDR3 is CSVWQGAIEQFF. CDR3 sequence (DNA): TGCAGCGTATGGCAGGGGGCTATTGAGCAGTTCTTC.

CDR3 DNA sequence: TGTGCCACCGAGGGGTTAGACAGGACTTATGAAGCTTTCTTT. Translating it yields CATEGLDRTYEAFF. This chain connects TRBV2 to TRBJ1-1; D is perhaps TRBD1 (6 bases). Germline V gene sequence: CDR1 SNHLY, CDR2 FYNNEI. Trimming shortened V by 10 bases and J by 7 bases, and 22 bases separated the two germline ends. This CDR3 is 14 amino acids long.